A single T cell receptor (beta chain) is shown here with its context. The data derive from a study of blood T cell repertoires in COVID-19. The CDR3 runs to 14 residues. Germline V CDR1 and CDR2: SEHNR, FQNEAQ (reference sequence). With 5 bases clipped from V and 1 base from J, the junction kept 3 bases outside the gene matches. The table came from immunoSEQ multiplex PCR; TCRdb's copy has only in-frame clones and leaves some out. Altogether about 59,000 clones are present, 85% being singletons, with the ten largest covering roughly 18%. V usage is TRBV7-9 and J usage is TRBJ2-3, with 7 bases identical to TRBD1. The sample consisted of peripheral blood. The receptor was derived from a human donor in a cohort sampled during active COVID-19. For the CDR3, the DNA is TGTGCCAGCAGCCCCACAGGGGGCACAGATACGCAGTATTTT. Its protein product is CASSPTGGTDTQYF.